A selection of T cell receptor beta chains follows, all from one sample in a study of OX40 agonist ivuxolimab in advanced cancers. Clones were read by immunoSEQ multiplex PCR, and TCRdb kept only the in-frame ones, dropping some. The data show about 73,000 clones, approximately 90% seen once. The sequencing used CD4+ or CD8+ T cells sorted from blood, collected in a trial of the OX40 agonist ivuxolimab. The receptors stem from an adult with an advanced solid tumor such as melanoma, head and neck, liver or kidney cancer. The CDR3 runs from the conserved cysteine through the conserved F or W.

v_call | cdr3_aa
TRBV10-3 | CAIGGLATTGELFF
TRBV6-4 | CASGQQGSGELFF
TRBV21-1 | CASSKPSEEQYF
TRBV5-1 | CASSWTGWETQYF
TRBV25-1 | CASRVTGQETQYF
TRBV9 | CASSRTGEQETQYF
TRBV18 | CASSPLGRNSEQYF
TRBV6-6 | CASMEGADGTQYF
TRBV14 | CASSQDRGGANVLTF
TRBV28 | CASSLVGEGARAFF
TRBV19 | CASSTTGSYEQYF
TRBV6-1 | CASSGASRGADTQYF
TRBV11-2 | CASSQGTGGQGYTF
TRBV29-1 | CSVGGAGGGPLYEQYF
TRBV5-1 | CASSLGREYEQYF
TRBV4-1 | CASRTGIQGLGEQYF
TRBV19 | CASSSPGGIRETQYF
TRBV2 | CASTYLGGGPDTQYF
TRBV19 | CASSTARQGRLNEQFF
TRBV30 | CAWSVISLRQYF
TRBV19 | CASSRGQGATGANVLTF
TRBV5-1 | CASSLGGVSYEQYF
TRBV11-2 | CASSEAATNEKLFF
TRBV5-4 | CASSTAGTGEETQYF
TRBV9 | CASSVANYGYTF
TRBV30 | CAWSPGRARDTQYF
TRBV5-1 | CASSGTGGGYEQYF
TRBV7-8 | CASSFEGVGDEQYF
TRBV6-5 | CASREVADPLREQYF
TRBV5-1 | CASSFTSAQFYEQYF
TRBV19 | CASSLSGGKQPQHF
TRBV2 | CASRPAVANYGYTF